The 4 T cell receptor beta chains presented below share a single source sample, sequenced in a study of T cell responses to AZD1222 COVID-19 vaccine. Measured with immunoSEQ multiplex PCR; TCRdb has only the in-frame clones, and not every one. The data show about 97,000 clones, with less than 95% seen just once and 1% to 1.5% held by the top ten. The sequences come from peripheral blood, collected on day 0 of AZD1222 vaccination. These TCRs come from an adult in good health.

Comments on this clone: A read error may account for a junction end that differs from germline. V and J are TRBV28 and TRBJ1-1; D is possibly TRBD1 (5 bases). CDR1 MDHEN and CDR2 SYDVKM come from the germline V gene. CDR3 length: 15 amino acids. CDR3 in amino acids: CASSGLGDLNTEAFF. In nucleotides, the CDR3 is TGTGCCAGCAGTGGATTGGGGGATTTGAACACTGAAGCTTTTTTT.

This chain joins TRBV19 and TRBJ1-5; no definite D call. This CDR3 is built from 14 residues. Germline V gene lookup returns CDR1 LNHDA and CDR2 SQIVND (reference sequence). V lost 5 bases to trimming and J lost 0 bases, with 8 bases between them. The CDR3 region has the DNA TGTGCCAGTAGTTCACACGATAGCAATCAGCCCCAGCATTTT. This sequence encodes CASSSHDSNQPQHF.

The chain is built from TRBV30 and TRBJ2-5; D uncertain. The CDR3 extends over 13 amino acids. Germline V CDR1 and CDR2: GTSNPN, SVGIG (reference sequence). The V gene lost 3 bases and the J gene lost 2 bases, with 10 bases spanning the gap. The CDR3: CAWSRHGQETQYF. The CDR3 DNA is TGTGCCTGGAGCCGTCACGGGCAAGAGACCCAGTACTTC.

The chain has TRBV7-8 and TRBJ2-7; 7 positions agree with TRBD1. Losses at the gene ends were 2 bases for V and 4 bases for J; bases not matched to a gene: 8. Germline V lookup: CDR1 SGHVS, CDR2 FQNEAQ. The CDR3 sequence is 15 residues long. For the CDR3, the DNA is TGTGCCAGCAGCTTACCCACCGGGACAGCTTACGAGCAGTACTTC. Translation gives CASSLPTGTAYEQYF.